This T cell receptor (beta chain) was obtained from a study of response to subunit inactivated influenza vaccine. The CDR3 covers 15 residues. The V gene's germline CDR1 is MNHEY and CDR2 SVGEGT. V lost 6 bases, J lost 5 bases, and 13 bases stayed unmatched. TCRdb recomputed calls from the RT-PCR reads with MiXCR, one row per CDR3 protein. The sample comprises approximately 700,000 distinct CDR3 sequences, 14% of which are singletons, and 5.5% to 7% rests with the top ten. The sample holds a few counts of this clonotype. Specimen: PBMCs from blood, collected less than 15 days before vaccination. The receptor was derived from a man over 45 who received an inactivated influenza vaccine. The gene calls are TRBV6-2 or TRBV6-3 and TRBJ2-7, with 7 bases aligning to TRBD2. The DNA of the CDR3 is TGTGCCAGCAGCCGAACGCACGGGGGGATGAACGAGCAGTACTTC. It yields the protein CASSRTHGGMNEQYF.